Sequencing of this T cell receptor beta chain was carried out in a study of CD8+CD57+ T cells in acquired aplastic anemia. Overall study context: When averaged, DNA from sorted CD4+ and CD8+ cells came to approximately 3 ug.

Genomic DNA templated the TCR beta VDJ and CDR3 profiling. MiXCR, applied by TCRdb to the reads, yields one record per CDR3 protein. The table includes about 160,000 distinct CDR3 sequences, more than 40% detected once. Germline trimming cut 5 bases from V and 4 bases from J; bases unmatched to any gene: 9. CDR1 is SGHTA and CDR2 is FQGTGA in the germline V gene. The CDR3 loop spans 15 amino acids. Those patients picked for sequencing had displayed CD8+CD57+ cell expansion on flow cytometry. This sequence joins TRBV7-3 and TRBJ2-7; TRBD1 aligns across 9 bases. This clonotype was sampled from a human donor with aplastic anemia. The sequenced sample was sorted CD4+, CD8+, or CD8+CD57+ T cells (not recorded which) from PBMCs. The CDR3 nucleotides read TGTGCCAGCAGCCAAGGGGGCGACAGGGGGTACGAGCAGTACTTC. The encoded protein is CASSQGGDRGYEQYF.